This is a list of T cell receptor beta chains from one sample in a study of T cell repertoires in cytomegalovirus infection. TCRdb passed the reads through MiXCR, listing each CDR3 protein once. Of 200,000 to 300,000 distinct CDR3 sequences in the sample, around 6.2% are singletons; the top ten hold around 6%. The sample consisted of PBMCs. The receptors come from a human donor in good health (CMV status not recorded). Some clones in this sample may be carry-over from other donors' samples. The CDR3 runs from the conserved cysteine through the conserved F or W. D genes are given only for firm matches. Clone size is shown for a subset of rows, as once, few, many or a class of expanded clone.

>TRBD2|TRBV12-3/TRBV12-4|TRBJ2-1|-
CASGTSGSTSYNEQFF
TGTGCCAGCGGGACTAGCGGTTCGACATCCTACAATGAGCAGTTCTTC
>-|TRBV10-3|TRBJ2-3|-
CAISGPGLQYF
TGTGCCATCAGTGGACCCGGGCTCCAGTATTTT
>-|TRBV7-2|TRBJ2-7|many
CASSLPRPTAAYEQYF
TGTGCCAGCAGCTTACCCCGACCGACAGCCGCCTACGAGCAGTACTTC
>-|TRBV29-1|TRBJ2-7|few
CSVGGQTYEQYF
TGCAGCGTTGGAGGCCAGACCTACGAGCAGTACTTC
>-|TRBV12-5|TRBJ2-5|many
CASGLTQATAGTQYF
TGTGCTAGTGGTTTGACCCAAGCGACAGCGGGGACCCAGTACTTC
>-|TRBV28|TRBJ2-4|many
CASSIPGVLAKNIQYF
TGTGCCAGCAGCATTCCAGGGGTGTTGGCCAAAAACATTCAGTACTTC
>TRBD1|TRBV25-1|TRBJ1-1|-
CASRGTGANTEAFF
TGTGCCAGCCGCGGGACAGGGGCGAACACTGAAGCTTTCTTT
>-|TRBV20-1|TRBJ2-4|few
CSAKRARIAKNIQYF
TGCAGTGCCAAGAGGGCTAGGATAGCCAAAAACATTCAGTACTTC
>-|TRBV7-9|TRBJ1-3|many
CASSSTVSGNTIYF
TGTGCCAGCAGCTCCACAGTCTCTGGAAACACCATATATTTT
>-|TRBV6-5|TRBJ2-5|many
CASSYGRIPGTQYF
TGTGCCAGCAGTTACGGACGGATACCCGGGACCCAGTACTTC
>-|TRBV7-2|TRBJ1-2|many
CASSSHGVKLTGYTF
TGTGCCAGCAGCTCGCATGGAGTGAAGCTGACTGGCTACACCTTC
>TRBD1|TRBV10-3|TRBJ2-3|many
CAISTTGYTQYF
TGTGCCATCAGTACGACAGGGTATACGCAGTATTTT
>TRBD2|TRBV7-2|TRBJ2-5|many
CASSSSSTSGQETQYF
TGTGCCAGCAGCTCTTCTTCGACTAGCGGCCAAGAGACCCAGTACTTC
>-|TRBV7-3|TRBJ2-1|many
CASSIFEGNEQFF
TGTGCCAGCAGCATATTCGAGGGGAATGAGCAGTTCTTC
>TRBD1|TRBV3-1|TRBJ1-1|few
CASSQLTQGALGTEAFF
TGTGCCAGCAGCCAGCTAACCCAGGGGGCTCTGGGCACTGAAGCTTTCTTT
>TRBD2|TRBV11-2|TRBJ2-5|many
CASSRLAGEETQYF
TGTGCCAGCAGCCGACTAGCGGGGGAAGAGACCCAGTACTTC
>-|TRBV7-2|TRBJ1-2|many
CASSLVNGESYTF
TGTGCCAGCAGCTTAGTGAACGGGGAAAGCTACACCTTC
>-|TRBV28|TRBJ2-7|few
CASSLDTGSEQYF
TGTGCCAGCAGTTTAGATACAGGGAGCGAGCAGTACTTC
>TRBD1|TRBV20-1|TRBJ1-1|many
CSASDRDVEAFF
TGCAGTGCTAGCGACAGGGATGTTGAAGCTTTCTTT